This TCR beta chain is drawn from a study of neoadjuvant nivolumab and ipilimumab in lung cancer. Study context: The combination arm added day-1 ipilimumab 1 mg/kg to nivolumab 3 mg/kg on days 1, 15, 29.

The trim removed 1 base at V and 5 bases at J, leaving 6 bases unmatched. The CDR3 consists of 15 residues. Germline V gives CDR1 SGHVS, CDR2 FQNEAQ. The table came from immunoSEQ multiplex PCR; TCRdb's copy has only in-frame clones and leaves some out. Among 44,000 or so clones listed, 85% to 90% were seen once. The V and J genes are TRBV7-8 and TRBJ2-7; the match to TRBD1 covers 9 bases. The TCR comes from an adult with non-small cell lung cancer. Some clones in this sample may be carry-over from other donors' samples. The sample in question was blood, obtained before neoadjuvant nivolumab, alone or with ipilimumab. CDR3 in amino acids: CASSLGTGVPNEQYF. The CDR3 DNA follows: TGTGCCAGCAGCTTAGGGACAGGGGTCCCTAACGAGCAGTACTTC.